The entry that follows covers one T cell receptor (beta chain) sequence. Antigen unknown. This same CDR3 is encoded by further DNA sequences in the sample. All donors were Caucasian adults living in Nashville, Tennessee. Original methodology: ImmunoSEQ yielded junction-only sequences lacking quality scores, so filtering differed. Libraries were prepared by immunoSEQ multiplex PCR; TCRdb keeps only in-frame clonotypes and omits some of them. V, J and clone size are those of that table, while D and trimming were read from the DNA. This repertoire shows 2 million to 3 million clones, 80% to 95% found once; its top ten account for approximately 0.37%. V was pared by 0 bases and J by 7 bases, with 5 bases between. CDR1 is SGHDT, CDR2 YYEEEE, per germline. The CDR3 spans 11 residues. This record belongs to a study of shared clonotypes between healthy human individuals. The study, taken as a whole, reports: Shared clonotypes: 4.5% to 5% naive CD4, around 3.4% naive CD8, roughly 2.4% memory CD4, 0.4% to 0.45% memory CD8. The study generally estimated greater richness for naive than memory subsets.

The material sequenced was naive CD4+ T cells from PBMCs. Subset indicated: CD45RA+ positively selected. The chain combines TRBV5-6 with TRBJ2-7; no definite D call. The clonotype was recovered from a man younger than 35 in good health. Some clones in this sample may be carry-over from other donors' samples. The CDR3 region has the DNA TGTGCCAGCAGCTTGGCGGGTGAGCAGTACTTC. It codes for CASSLAGEQYF.